The 29 T cell receptor beta chains below all came from one sample that was sequenced in a study of cytomegalovirus exposure and HLA in healthy donors. The PCR had 60 Vbeta and 13 Jbeta primers. Sequencing was performed with immunoSEQ multiplex PCR; in TCRdb, only in-frame clones are kept and a portion is missing. The sample's table shows over 100,000 clones. Sequenced material: PBMCs. The receptors derive from a man younger than 40 in good health and CMV-seronegative.

This rearrangement joins TRBV7-9 to TRBJ1-3; D not certain. V was shortened by 6 bases and J by 2 bases, with 11 bases between the two germline ends. The CDR3 spans 14 residues. Germline V gene sequence: CDR1 SEHNR, CDR2 FQNEAQ (reference sequence). This chain's CDR3 is CASRGGWTGNTIYF. Written as DNA, the CDR3 is TGTGCCAGCAGAGGAGGGTGGACTGGAAACACCATATATTTT.

The chain uses TRBV5-1 and TRBJ2-3; 10 bases agree with TRBD2. V trimming: 2 bases; J trimming: 4 bases; junction bases outside the gene matches: 4. The CDR3 spans 15 residues. The germline V gene encodes CDR1 SGHRS and CDR2 YFSETQ. As DNA, the CDR3 is TGCGCCAGCAGCTTAGCGGGGGGGGCTGCAGATACGCAGTATTTT. Translated, it gives CASSLAGGAADTQYF.

The chain couples TRBV6-5 to TRBJ2-6; maybe TRBD2 (5 bases). From germline, CDR1 is MNHEY and CDR2 SVGAGI. The CDR3 runs 15 residues. The V end was cut by 2 bases, the J end by 0 bases, with 5 bases between. CDR3 nucleotides: TGTGCCAGCAGTTACGGGAGCTCTGGGGCCAACGTCCTGACTTTC. Translated, it gives CASSYGSSGANVLTF.

The chain combines TRBV5-1 with TRBJ2-5; possibly TRBD2 for D (7 bases). The last part of the DNA fits TRBJ2-7 better; the J call may be wrong. This CDR3 is 15 amino acids long. Germline values: CDR1 SGHRS, CDR2 YFSETQ. The CDR3 DNA follows: TGCGCCAGCAGCTTGGAGTGGGGGGGCGTCTACGAGCAGTACTTC. Residues: CASSLEWGGVYEQYF.

The V call is TRBV5-4, the J call TRBJ2-5, with TRBD1 matching 7 bases. The germline V gene encodes CDR1 SGHNT and CDR2 YYREEE (reference sequence). The trim removed 5 bases at V and 5 bases at J, leaving 15 bases unmatched. The CDR3 has 16 residues. CDR3 region: CASSALGTDVSETQYF. The DNA of the CDR3 is TGTGCCAGCAGTGCCTTGGGGACAGACGTATCGGAGACCCAGTACTTC.

The chain carries TRBV5-1 and TRBJ1-2; D perhaps matches TRBD1 (5 bases). CDR1 and CDR2 (germline): SGHRS, YFSETQ. The CDR3 extends over 16 amino acids. V was shortened by 4 bases and J by 0 bases, with 16 bases between the two germline ends. CDR3 DNA: TGCGCCAGCAGCCGAGGAGACAGCACTTCTAACTATGGCTACACCTTC. This translates into CASSRGDSTSNYGYTF.

This chain uses TRBV6-5 with TRBJ1-4, with TRBD1 matching 12 bases. The CDR3 consists of 16 residues. The V segment lost 4 bases and the J segment 10 bases; nucleotides outside the gene matches: 10. Looked up from germline, CDR1 is MNHEY and CDR2 is SVGAGI. CDR3 in DNA: TGTGCCAGCAGTTCCTGGATCGGGACAGGGGGCGGAAAACTGTTTTTT. Protein product: CASSSWIGTGGGKLFF.

The genes are TRBV6-5 and TRBJ1-1, with 7 positions matching TRBD1. Trimming removed 0 bases from V and 4 bases from J; junction bases left unmatched: 8. The CDR3 covers 16 residues. From germline, CDR1 is MNHEY and CDR2 SVGAGI. CDR3: CASSYSKGARSTEAFF. Written as DNA, the CDR3 is TGTGCCAGCAGTTACTCGAAGGGGGCGCGGAGCACTGAAGCTTTCTTT.

The J gene is TRBJ1-5, the V gene TRBV6-5, with D unresolved. V lost 6 bases, J lost 4 bases, and 10 bases lay in between. CDR1 and CDR2 (germline): MNHEY, SVGAGI. There are 13 residues in the CDR3. Here the CDR3 DNA reads TGTGCCAGCAGATCCGGAGGGAATCAGCCCCAGCATTTT. Its protein is CASRSGGNQPQHF.

Written as DNA, the CDR3 is TGCGCCAGCAGCTGGGGACTAGCGGGGGGCCCGAGCTCCTACAATGAGCAGTTCTTC. As protein: CASSWGLAGGPSSYNEQFF. The J gene is TRBJ2-1, the V gene TRBV5-1; the match to TRBD2 covers 15 bases. Trimming cost V 3 bases and J 0 bases; bases outside gene matches: 7. Germline V gives CDR1 SGHRS, CDR2 YFSETQ. The CDR3 totals 19 residues.

The rearrangement uses TRBV7-2 and TRBJ2-7; TRBD1 matches at 9 bases. The CDR3 runs to 17 residues. Trimming removed 5 bases from V and 3 bases from J; junction bases left unmatched: 14. From germline, CDR1 is SGHTA and CDR2 FQGNSA. CDR3 residues: CASSPVGTGTGSYEQYF. The CDR3 region has the DNA TGTGCCAGCAGCCCCGTGGGGACCGGGACAGGGAGCTACGAGCAGTACTTC.

Concerning this clone: The same CDR3 arises from other DNA sequences in this sample as well. The chain uses TRBV2 and TRBJ1-5, with D unresolved. Trimming removed 8 bases at V and 3 bases at J, with 14 bases between. Germline loops: CDR1 SNHLY, CDR2 FYNNEI. This CDR3 has 14 amino acids. This CDR3 reads CASPAPQINQPQHF. Here the CDR3 DNA reads TGTGCCAGCCCCGCTCCGCAGATCAATCAGCCCCAGCATTTT. The full variable domain, in which reference TRBV2 and TRBJ1-5 provide the parts outside the CDR3, is EPEVTQTPSHQVTQMGQEVILRCVPISNHLYFYWYRQILGQKVEFLVSFYNNEISEKSEIFDDQFSVERPDGSNFTLKIRSTKLEDSAMYFCASPAPQINQPQHFGDGTRLSIL.

The chain has TRBV9 and TRBJ2-2; 8 positions match TRBD2. Trimming cost V 0 bases and J 1 base; bases outside gene matches: 5. In germline, CDR1 is SGDLS, CDR2 YYNGEE. There are 17 residues in the CDR3. CDR3 sequence (DNA): TGTGCCAGCAGCGTAGCCAGCGGGGGCCTGAACACCGGGGAGCTGTTTTTT. Encoded protein: CASSVASGGLNTGELFF.

The genes are TRBV5-4 and TRBJ2-3, with 9 bases fitting TRBD2. Germline V gene data show CDR1 as SGHNT and CDR2 as YYREEE (reference sequence). Unmatched junction bases numbered 8, after V lost 4 bases and J lost 2 bases. The CDR3 totals 16 residues. The CDR3 DNA reads as TGTGCCAGCAGCCTGACCGGCGGGGGGGTCACAGATACGCAGTATTTT. Its protein is CASSLTGGGVTDTQYF.

This rearrangement joins TRBV6-1 to TRBJ2-7; D may be TRBD2 (6 bases). Trimming stripped 8 bases from V and 6 bases from J, with 20 bases between. From germline, CDR1 is MNHNS and CDR2 SASEGT. CDR3 length equals 14 residues. The chain's CDR3 is CASERLDSGAEQYF. The CDR3 bases are TGTGCCAGCGAAAGGCTCGATAGCGGAGCCGAGCAGTACTTC.

The chain joins TRBV25-1 to TRBJ2-5; 8 bases map to TRBD1. Trimming at V came to 7 bases and at J to 5 bases, leaving 12 bases not matched to a gene. Per germline, CDR1 MGHDK and CDR2 SYGVNS. The CDR3 covers 15 residues. The CDR3 protein is CASKPSTGAGETQYF. The CDR3 DNA sequence: TGTGCCAGCAAACCCTCGACAGGGGCCGGGGAGACCCAGTACTTC.

V usage is TRBV10-3 and J usage is TRBJ1-2, with 8 positions matching TRBD1. The CDR3 has 14 residues. Germline CDR1 is ENHRY and CDR2 is SYGVKD. The V segment lost 7 bases and the J segment 3 bases; nucleotides outside the gene matches: 7. In DNA, the CDR3 is TGTGCCATCACTGGCCAGGGGGCCTACTATGGCTACACCTTC. Its translation is CAITGQGAYYGYTF.

This chain connects TRBV5-8 to TRBJ2-2; 9 bases are shared with TRBD1. Losses at the gene ends were 4 bases for V and 1 base for J; bases not matched to a gene: 8. Germline-derived CDR1 and CDR2 are SGHTS and YDEGEE. The CDR3 is 17 amino acids. The CDR3 loop reads CASSPGQGRMNTGELFF. CDR3 DNA sequence: TGTGCCAGCAGCCCCGGACAGGGGCGGATGAACACCGGGGAGCTGTTTTTT.

The genes are TRBV2 and TRBJ2-5; the match to TRBD1 covers 9 bases. The CDR3 has 12 residues. Germline V gene lookup returns CDR1 SNHLY and CDR2 FYNNEI. The V segment lost 5 bases and the J segment 11 bases; nucleotides outside the gene matches: 6. CDR3 nucleotides: TGTGCCAGCAGTCGGGACAGGGACATGCAGTACTTC. Translation gives CASSRDRDMQYF.

This rearrangement joins TRBV2 to TRBJ2-1, with no clear D. V was cut by 3 bases and J by 2 bases, with 5 bases left in between. This CDR3 spans 13 amino acids. Per germline, CDR1 SNHLY and CDR2 FYNNEI. CDR3 residues: CASSDGPYNEQFF. CDR3 nucleotides: TGTGCCAGCAGTGATGGCCCCTACAATGAGCAGTTCTTC.

The rearrangement joins TRBV6-5 to TRBJ2-7, with a weak D call TRBD1 (5 bases). CDR3 length: 15 amino acids. V lost 0 bases and J lost 3, with 12 bases in between. In germline, CDR1 is MNHEY, CDR2 SVGAGI. CDR3 loop: CASSYSKGHYYEQYF. For the CDR3, the DNA is TGTGCCAGCAGTTACTCGAAGGGGCACTACTACGAGCAGTACTTC.

The rearrangement joins TRBV4-1 to TRBJ2-7, with TRBD1 matching 10 bases. The CDR3 covers 16 residues. V lost 4 bases to trimming and J lost 2 bases; unmatched junction nucleotides: 8. Germline lookup yields CDR1 MGHRA and CDR2 YSYEKL. The CDR3 reads CASSLFGTGVPYEQYF. For the CDR3, the DNA is TGCGCCAGCAGCCTATTCGGGACAGGGGTCCCCTACGAGCAGTACTTC.

This chain joins TRBV5-6 and TRBJ1-2, with a weak D call TRBD1 (6 bases). V lost 3 bases, J lost 4 bases, and 13 bases lay in between. CDR1 is SGHDT and CDR2 is YYEEEE in the germline V gene. CDR3 length: 14 residues. The CDR3 reads CASSSLGQTYGYTF. CDR3 in DNA: TGTGCCAGCAGCTCTCTCGGACAGACCTATGGCTACACCTTC.

The CDR3 DNA reads TGCGCCAGCAGCCGGACCCTCGGACAGGGGGGTTCACCCCTCCACTTT. It encodes CASSRTLGQGGSPLHF. This chain links TRBV5-1 with TRBJ1-6; 10 positions agree with TRBD1. There are 16 residues in the CDR3. J lost 9 bases, V lost 4 bases, and 10 bases had no gene match. Germline values: CDR1 SGHRS, CDR2 YFSETQ.

The genes are TRBV5-6 and TRBJ2-5; tentatively, D is TRBD1 (6 bases). The DNA end favors TRBJ2-7, so the J call may be wrong. The CDR3 totals 14 residues. The germline V gene encodes CDR1 SGHDT and CDR2 YYEEEE. As DNA, the CDR3 is TGTGCCAGCAGCTTGGATCAGGGGCAGTACGAGCAGTACTTC. This codes for CASSLDQGQYEQYF.

The V gene is TRBV19, the J gene TRBJ1-3, with 9 bases identical to TRBD1. The J segment lost 4 bases and the V segment lost 4 bases, leaving 8 bases of the junction unmatched. Germline assignment: CDR1 LNHDA and CDR2 SQIVND (reference sequence). This CDR3 contains 16 residues. The DNA for the CDR3 is TGTGCCAGTAGTAAGGGACAGGGTCAATCGGGAAACACCATATATTTT. The encoded protein is CASSKGQGQSGNTIYF.

The chain recombines TRBV5-1 with TRBJ1-5; 9 positions match TRBD1. After removal of 4 bases from V and 4 bases from J, the junction contained 6 bases not matched to a gene. The CDR3 is 15 residues long. Germline CDR1 SGHRS, CDR2 YFSETQ. The CDR3 region has the DNA TGCGCCAGCAGCATCGGGGACAGGGATAATCAGCCCCAGCATTTT. It is translated as CASSIGDRDNQPQHF. The whole variable domain, remainder taken from reference TRBV5-1 and TRBJ1-5, is KAGVTQTPRYLIKTRGQQVTLSCSPISGHRSVSWYQQTPGQGLQFLFEYFSETQRNKGNFPGRFSGRQFSNSRSEMNVSTLELGDSALYLCASSIGDRDNQPQHFGDGTRLSIL.

The chain employs TRBV5-6 and TRBJ1-1; D is uncertain. Trimming removed 4 bases at V and 1 base at J, with 11 bases between. CDR1 SGHDT and CDR2 YYEEEE come from the germline V gene. The CDR3 has 14 amino acids. In nucleotides, the CDR3 is TGTGCCAGCAGCCCCGCGGGTAGGAACACTGAAGCTTTCTTT. It is translated as CASSPAGRNTEAFF.

The chain links TRBV7-9 to TRBJ2-1; the match to TRBD2 covers 7 bases. Per the germline V gene, CDR1 is SEHNR and CDR2 is FQNEAQ (reference sequence). The CDR3 extends over 14 amino acids. Trimming took 2 bases from V and 7 from J; bases not matched to a gene: 5. CDR3 loop: CASSLTGEGNEQFF. The DNA of the CDR3 is TGTGCCAGCAGCTTAACGGGGGAGGGAAATGAGCAGTTCTTC.